Following are 20 T cell receptor beta chains from one sample sequenced in a study of blood T cell repertoires in COVID-19. The data were produced by immunoSEQ multiplex PCR, yet TCRdb's version contains in-frame clones alone and is incomplete. The table has about 190,000 clones, about 86% seen once. Sequenced sample: peripheral blood. The receptor source for this set is a man aged 30 to 45 with active or convalescent COVID-19.

This chain links TRBV6-6 with TRBJ2-1; TRBD2 aligns across 9 bases. The CDR3 consists of 15 residues. V gave up 6 bases and J gave up 4 bases; unmatched junction bases: 7. CDR1 and CDR2 (germline): MNHNY, SVGAGI (reference sequence). The CDR3 DNA sequence: TGTGCCAGCAGGTCTGAAGCGGGAGGTTACAATGAGCAGTTCTTC. This gives the protein CASRSEAGGYNEQFF.

The rearrangement joins TRBV2 to TRBJ1-5, with TRBD1 as a possible D gene (6 bases). The CDR3 is 14 amino acids. With 2 bases removed from V and 14 bases from J, the gap between germline ends came to 19 bases. Germline V gene data show CDR1 as SNHLY and CDR2 as FYNNEI. The CDR3 DNA reads TGTGCCAGCAGTGAAACAGGGTTTCCGACTGCGGAGCATTTT. The encoded protein is CASSETGFPTAEHF.

The chain recombines TRBV7-3 with TRBJ1-5; 7 nucleotides agree with TRBD1. The ends lost 6 bases at V and 2 bases at J; junction bases unmatched: 4. Germline CDR1 SGHTA, CDR2 FQGTGA. The CDR3 is made up of 14 amino acids. This CDR3 reads CASRPGQGNQPQHF. As DNA, the CDR3 is TGTGCCAGCAGGCCTGGACAGGGCAATCAGCCCCAGCATTTT.

CDR3 residues: CASSRSPGEKLFF. CDR3 coding DNA: TGCGCCAGCAGCCGATCCCCTGGCGAAAAACTGTTTTTT. The chain couples TRBV4-3 to TRBJ1-4; D remains ambiguous. The CDR3 length is 13 residues. In germline, CDR1 is LGHNA, CDR2 YSLEER. Deletions cut 4 bases from V and 8 bases from J, with 11 bases between.

J is TRBJ2-3 and V is TRBV6-6, with TRBD1 identical over 10 bases. The CDR3 sequence is 15 residues long. V gave up 8 bases and J gave up 7 bases; unmatched junction bases: 12. Germline CDR1 reads MNHNY; CDR2 reads SVGAGI (reference sequence). The CDR3 reads CASGVPGTGAHTQYF. For the CDR3, the DNA is TGTGCCAGCGGGGTGCCCGGGACAGGGGCACATACGCAGTATTTT.

This chain joins TRBV6-5 and TRBJ1-5, with D tentatively TRBD1 (6 bases). The CDR3 covers 14 residues. V was pared by 2 bases and J by 7 bases, with 12 bases between. Germline CDR1 reads MNHEY; CDR2 reads SVGAGI. For the CDR3, the DNA is TGTGCCAGCAGTTACCGGACAGAACGACAGCCCCAGCATTTT. Its protein product is CASSYRTERQPQHF.

This clone was seen a single time. The chain recombines TRBV5-1 with TRBJ1-3, with D tentatively TRBD1 (6 bases). This CDR3 contains 16 residues. Germline loops: CDR1 SGHRS, CDR2 YFSETQ. Trimming pared 4 bases from V and 2 bases from J, leaving 16 bases between. This CDR3 reads CASSAFSGTTGNTIYF. CDR3 bases: TGCGCCAGCAGCGCCTTTTCAGGGACAACTGGAAACACCATATATTTT.

The chain recombines TRBV25-1 with TRBJ1-2, with D possibly matching TRBD1 (5 bases). CDR1 and CDR2 (germline): MGHDK, SYGVNS. V lost 6 bases, J lost 8 bases, and 19 bases lay in between. This CDR3 contains 14 residues. CDR3 amino acids: CASRSGTGAAGYTF. The CDR3, as DNA: TGTGCCAGCAGGTCCGGGACTGGGGCGGCCGGCTACACCTTC.

The chain links TRBV19 to TRBJ2-1; 9 bases are shared with TRBD1. Looked up from germline, CDR1 is LNHDA and CDR2 is SQIVND (reference sequence). J lost 7 bases, V lost 4 bases, and 11 bases had no gene match. The CDR3 runs to 16 residues. CDR3 residues: CASSTNRGPGLNEQFF. The CDR3 coding sequence is TGTGCCAGTAGTACAAACAGGGGGCCCGGCCTAAATGAGCAGTTCTTC.

This chain joins TRBV25-1 and TRBJ1-1; D unclear. This CDR3 comprises 12 residues. V dropped 5 bases and J dropped 7 bases, with 11 bases sitting between them. Germline CDR1 and CDR2: MGHDK and SYGVNS. CDR3 region: CASSPTRGEAFF. CDR3 sequence (DNA): TGTGCCAGCAGTCCAACGCGGGGTGAAGCTTTCTTT.

The V call is TRBV15, the J call TRBJ2-3; maybe TRBD2 (6 bases). Germline V CDR1 and CDR2: LNHNV, YYDKDF (reference sequence). Trimming took off 8 bases at V and 4 bases at J, with 22 bases between the two ends. CDR3 length: 16 amino acids. CDR3 in amino acids: CATSPLASGDSDTQYF. The CDR3 DNA sequence: TGTGCCACCTCTCCCCTCGCCTCGGGAGACTCAGATACGCAGTATTTT.

The chain recombines TRBV10-1 with TRBJ2-7; TRBD2 aligns across 11 bases. The CDR3 runs to 16 residues. The trim removed 6 bases at V and 6 bases at J, leaving 13 bases unmatched. The germline gives CDR1 WNHNN, CDR2 SYGVQD (reference sequence). The CDR3 is CASSEGLAARGGEQYF. The CDR3 coding sequence is TGCGCCAGCAGCGAGGGACTAGCGGCACGAGGAGGCGAGCAGTACTTC.

There are a few counts of this clone. V gene TRBV11-3 combines with J gene TRBJ2-2; 10 bases agree with TRBD2. This CDR3 is 18 amino acids long. Losses at the gene ends were 4 bases for V and 0 bases for J; bases not matched to a gene: 8. The germline gives CDR1 SGHNT, CDR2 YENEEA. CDR3 region: CASSSFSSGRANTGELFF. The CDR3, as DNA: TGTGCCAGCAGCTCATTTTCTAGCGGGAGAGCGAACACCGGGGAGCTGTTTTTT. Full variable domain (missing parts from reference TRBV11-3 and TRBJ2-2): EAGVVQSPRYKIIEKKQPVAFWCNPISGHNTLYWYLQNLGQGPELLIRYENEEAVDDSQLPKDRFSAERLKGVDSTLKIQPAELGDSAVYLCASSSFSSGRANTGELFFGEGSRLTVL.

The rearrangement links TRBV28 to TRBJ2-2; 10 bases are a match to TRBD2. V gave up 6 bases and J gave up 1 base; unmatched junction bases: 2. CDR3 length: 15 amino acids. Germline assignment: CDR1 MDHEN and CDR2 SYDVKM. DNA for the CDR3: TGTGCCAGCAGCCCTAGCGGGGGGAACACCGGGGAGCTGTTTTTT. It is translated as CASSPSGGNTGELFF. The whole variable domain, filled in from reference TRBV28 and TRBJ2-2, reads DVKVTQSSRYLVKRTGEKVFLECVQDMDHENMFWYRQDPGLGLRLIYFSYDVKMKEKGDIPEGYSVSREKKERFSLILESASTNQTSMYLCASSPSGGNTGELFFGEGSRLTVL.

This chain uses TRBV2 with TRBJ1-2, with TRBD1 identical over 7 bases. CDR3 length equals 14 residues. V shed 2 bases and J 7 bases; nucleotides not matched to a gene: 7. The germline gives CDR1 SNHLY, CDR2 FYNNEI. CDR3: CASSEWQGEGGYTF. The CDR3 region has the DNA TGTGCCAGCAGTGAATGGCAGGGGGAAGGTGGCTACACCTTC.

The V gene is TRBV7-9, the J gene TRBJ1-2; tentatively, D is TRBD1 (6 bases). Trimming took off 2 bases at V and 7 bases at J, with 11 bases between the two ends. Germline values: CDR1 SEHNR, CDR2 FQNEAQ (reference sequence). The CDR3 runs to 13 residues. The CDR3 spells CASSLQGQSGYTF. The CDR3 nucleotides are TGTGCCAGCAGCTTACAGGGGCAGTCTGGCTACACCTTC.

The chain joins TRBV4-3 to TRBJ1-3; D perhaps matches TRBD1 (6 bases). CDR3 length equals 12 residues. V gave up 2 bases and J gave up 7 bases, with 6 bases separating them. The germline V gene has CDR1 LGHNA and CDR2 YSLEER. The CDR3 coding sequence is TGCGCCAGCAGCCAACAGGGGAACACCATATATTTT. Its translation: CASSQQGNTIYF.

The genes are TRBV30 and TRBJ1-2; the match to TRBD1 covers 7 bases. Trimming removed 7 bases from V and 7 bases from J; junction bases left unmatched: 9. This CDR3 comprises 12 residues. Germline lookup yields CDR1 GTSNPN and CDR2 SVGIG (reference sequence). The CDR3 sequence is CALQGPTVGYTF. CDR3 nucleotides: TGTGCCTTACAGGGGCCTACCGTTGGCTACACCTTC.

This sequence joins TRBV30 and TRBJ1-1; the D gene is possibly TRBD1 (6 bases). Germline V gene sequence: CDR1 GTSNPN, CDR2 SVGIG (reference sequence). The V end was cut by 1 base, the J end by 4 bases, with 7 bases between. The CDR3 is 12 residues long. The CDR3 DNA sequence: TGTGCCTGGAGTGGACAGGCCACTGAAGCTTTCTTT. It translates to CAWSGQATEAFF.

The chain couples TRBV28 to TRBJ1-1, with D possibly being TRBD1 (5 bases). V was shortened by 7 bases and J by 5 bases, with 20 bases between the two germline ends. Looked up from germline, CDR1 is MDHEN and CDR2 is SYDVKM. CDR3 length: 15 amino acids. The CDR3 DNA reads as TGTGCCAGCACCTCTCCGGCGGAAGGGGTTACTGAAGCTTTCTTT. Encoded protein: CASTSPAEGVTEAFF.